These T cell receptor beta chains were read from a single sample in a study of blood T cell repertoires in COVID-19. The assay was immunoSEQ multiplex PCR, and TCRdb's table has in-frame clones only and misses some. In the table there are roughly 64,000 clones, about 93% of which are singletons. The sequenced sample was peripheral blood. Every receptor here comes from a woman of 80 years or more with active COVID-19. CDR3s include the opening cysteine and the closing phenylalanine or tryptophan. The order of the fields is V gene, CDR3 protein.

TRBV18 CASSPIGRQEYQPQHF
TRBV27 CASSRTIYPTRTAQETQYF
TRBV10-3 CAIRPTGLAYNEQFF
TRBV28 CASRADSSYEQYF
TRBV11-2 CASSSQTGSSYNEQFF
TRBV27 CASRGGTSSQETQYF
TRBV5-4 CASSIPTGIYGYTF
TRBV3-1/TRBV3-2 CASSQDKFNEQFF
TRBV10-3 CAIRVAGESGNEQFF
TRBV5-4 CASSLREGGNTEAFF
TRBV7-2 CASSVRGERNQPQHF
TRBV7-8 CASTPTGVGYNSPLHF
TRBV5-1 CASSSGTGGPYGYTF
TRBV28 CASSDPGQYKGRAFF
TRBV11-2 CASSYSRGLAGYTF
TRBV11-2 CASSLGIAGSTDTQYF
TRBV3-1/TRBV3-2 CASSQGLAGVVGETQYF
TRBV6-1 CASSEAGGTGVYF
TRBV29-1 CSVESRQGRAYGYTF
TRBV7-9 CASSFSSAYRAKNIQYF
TRBV3-1/TRBV3-2 CASSQAGGPQHF
TRBV6-5 CASSLYADSSYEQYF
TRBV5-1 CASSSNFARGSEKLFF
TRBV6-4 CASSEDLRVGNEQFF
TRBV5-6 CASSLGADEQFF
TRBV4-2 CASSQEASGSYEQYF
TRBV7-9 CASSFQVAGGTDTQYF
TRBV11-2 CASSGSGLRSEKLFF
TRBV19 CASSIERAGTEAFF
TRBV7-2 CASSLGLMNQPQHF
TRBV5-6 CASSLGQGERPLHF
TRBV19 CASSGGQLEKLFF
TRBV29-1 CSVGRDRVGTDTQYF
TRBV28 CASRQMLGGRLDYGYTF
TRBV2 CASRRDSNSYEQYF
TRBV11-3 CASSLRADNTEAFF
TRBV6-5 CASRIRGDTEAFF
TRBV28 CASSFGTGRYGYTF
TRBV25-1 CVSYGYTF
TRBV3-1/TRBV3-2 CASSSAGSGTEAFF
TRBV7-9 CASSPRWGQTSHTGELFF
TRBV5-1 CASSPTGRANGYTF
TRBV28 CASTPASGRTDTQYF
TRBV7-2 CASSLNSRTNTGELFF
TRBV12-3/TRBV12-4 CASSWGGNTEAFF
TRBV24-1 CATSETGILADTQYF
TRBV7-6 CASSNSYGTGELFF
TRBV4-1 CASSLWTGDTEAFF
TRBV5-1 CASSLVTGTDSSGANVLTF